Sequencing of this T cell receptor beta chain was carried out in a study of blood T cell repertoires in COVID-19. Study details: The origin of the acute and convalescent COVID-19 samples was the United States, Italy and Spain.

Seattle patients were enrolled during active infection and followed longitudinally. The germline V and J ends were trimmed by 0 bases and 4 bases, with 10 bases remaining between them. Per the germline V gene, CDR1 is SGHRS and CDR2 is YFSETQ. The CDR3 totals 14 residues. Here immunoSEQ multiplex PCR was the method, and the copy in TCRdb shows in-frame clones only, minus some. The sample gives about 530,000 clones, about 89% of which show up once; less than 9% is in the top ten. The genes are TRBV5-1 and TRBJ2-5; TRBD1 might be the D (5 bases). Material for sequencing was peripheral blood. This TCR came from a woman between 50 and 59 years old with COVID-19, enrolled during active disease. The CDR3 loop is CASSLARVGETQYF. In DNA form, the CDR3 reads TGCGCCAGCAGCTTGGCCAGGGTTGGAGAGACCCAGTACTTC.